This TCR beta chain derives from a study of blood T cell repertoires in COVID-19. As processed by the authors: Amplification of reference gene primers provided the estimated nucleated cell counts. Only in-frame clones appear in the TCRdb table, and some are missing; sequencing was by immunoSEQ multiplex PCR. The DNA gave D and trimming, while V, J and clone size come from that table. Of 250,000 to 350,000 clones in the sample, approximately 88% are singletons; the top ten hold roughly 6.9%. Germline CDR1 is LNHDA and CDR2 is SQIVND (reference sequence). V dropped 8 bases and J dropped 6; count of bases not matched to a gene: 7. The CDR3 contains 14 residues.

This TCR derives from a woman aged 25-40 years who had recovered from COVID-19. The sequenced material came from peripheral blood. V is TRBV19 and J is TRBJ1-6, with 7 nucleotides matching TRBD1. CDR3 in amino acids: CASAQGRFNSPLHF. The CDR3 nucleotides read TGTGCCAGTGCACAGGGGCGGTTTAATTCACCCCTCCACTTT.